Shown below are 32 T cell receptor delta chains from a single sample sequenced in a study of gamma-delta chains in newborns, infants, children. TCRdb called clones from the reads again using CATT. The sample consists of 10,000 to 12,000 delta-chain clones, approximately 9.5% of them appearing once. What was sequenced was blood. Receptors were obtained from a child who was a newborn, infant or young child, either healthy, febrile or measles-vaccinated (not recorded which).

In the case of this clone: This sample also contains other DNA sequences that code for the same CDR3. V usage is TRDV2 and J usage is TRDJ1, with 13 bases aligning to TRDD3. J was trimmed by 0 bases and V by 3 bases; bases with no gene match: 18. Germline V gene lookup returns CDR1 GEAIGNYY and CDR2 EKD. CDR3 length: 21 residues. The CDR3 here is CACDSVLGDTRGGLYTDKLIF. The CDR3 DNA follows: TGTGCCTGTGACTCAGTACTGGGGGATACGCGGGGTGGATTGTACACCGATAAACTCATCTTT.

To note about this clone: Other DNA sequences in this sample translate to the same CDR3. CDR3 loop: CACDTSTGGPPWDTRQMFF. In DNA form, the CDR3 reads TGTGCCTGTGACACCTCGACTGGGGGACCCCCCTGGGACACCCGACAGATGTTTTTC. J is TRDJ3 and V is TRDV2; 9 bases map to TRDD3. Germline lookup yields CDR1 GEAIGNYY and CDR2 EKD. This CDR3 is 19 amino acids long. Trimming removed 0 bases from V and 2 bases from J; junction bases left unmatched: 7.

This clone turned up a few times. This sequence is one base from a far larger clone and is likely a read error. J is TRDJ1 and V is TRDV2; 13 bases agree with TRDD3. Germline CDR1 and CDR2: GEAIGNYY and EKD. V trimming: 0 bases; J trimming: 0 bases; junction bases outside the gene matches: 15. The CDR3 sequence is 21 residues long. The CDR3 bases are TGTGCCTGTGACACCATACTGGGGGATACGCGATCGGGGCGTCACACCGATAAACTCATCTTT. Its translation is CACDTILGDTRSGRHTDKLIF.

This clone is medium-sized. The chain joins TRDV2 to TRDJ1, with TRDD3 matching 7 bases. Unmatched junction bases numbered 14, after V lost 2 bases and J lost 0 bases. The CDR3 has 18 amino acids. Germline V lookup: CDR1 GEAIGNYY, CDR2 EKD. CDR3 DNA: TGTGCCTGTGACAGCGTCTCGGGGATAGCGACTTACACCGATAAACTCATCTTT. Translation gives CACDSVSGIATYTDKLIF.

In its sample, this clone was seen a few times. The rearrangement links TRDV2 to TRDJ3; perhaps TRDD3 as D (5 bases). The CDR3 spans 17 residues. Per the germline V gene, CDR1 is GEAIGNYY and CDR2 is EKD. Trimming stripped 0 bases from V and 0 bases from J, with 8 bases between. The DNA of the CDR3 is TGTGCCTGTGACACCGCTGGGATCTCCTGGGACACCCGACAGATGTTTTTC. Translation gives CACDTAGISWDTRQMFF.

By its share, this clone is medium-sized (0.01 to 0.1%). The rearrangement links TRDV2 to TRDJ1; TRDD3 agrees at 12 bases. V lost 0 bases, J lost 0 bases, and 7 bases stayed unmatched. This CDR3 spans 18 amino acids. Germline CDR1 is GEAIGNYY and CDR2 is EKD. The CDR3 loop reads CACDTVAGGYAYTDKLIF. CDR3 DNA: TGTGCCTGTGACACCGTTGCTGGGGGATACGCGTACACCGATAAACTCATCTTT.

Note on this clone: Compared with germline, one end of the junction differs, possibly owing to a read error. This chain connects TRDV2 to TRDJ3; the match to TRDD3 covers 10 bases. Germline V gene lookup returns CDR1 GEAIGNYY and CDR2 EKD. The CDR3 runs to 20 residues. The CDR3 loop reads CACGTGSWGIPSWDTRQMFF. In DNA form, the CDR3 reads TGTGCCTGTGGCACCGGGAGTTGGGGGATACCATCCTGGGACACCCGACAGATGTTTTTC.

This chain joins TRDV2 and TRDJ1; TRDD3 matches 7 bases. Germline trimming cut 0 bases from V and 0 bases from J; bases unmatched to any gene: 15. The CDR3 runs 19 residues. CDR1 and CDR2 from the germline V gene are GEAIGNYY and EKD. CDR3 residues: CACDTVGGAGGKHTDKLIF. In DNA, the CDR3 is TGTGCCTGTGACACCGTGGGAGGTGCTGGGGGCAAACACACCGATAAACTCATCTTT.

By frequency in the sample, this clone is large (0.1 to 1%). Other nucleotide sequences from this sample produce the same CDR3. The rearrangement links TRDV2 to TRDJ1, with D possibly matching TRDD3 (6 bases). The CDR3 is made up of 19 amino acids. Between the trimmed V and J ends, which lost 1 base and 0 bases, there was a span of 23 bases. Germline V lookup: CDR1 GEAIGNYY, CDR2 EKD. CDR3 sequence (DNA): TGTGCCTGTGACACGCTGGGGCCTACGGGGGCGGGGTACACCGATAAACTCATCTTT. Its protein product is CACDTLGPTGAGYTDKLIF.

Only a few counts were recorded for this clone. The chain joins TRDV2 to TRDJ3, with D possibly TRDD3 on 6 matching bases. The germline V gene has CDR1 GEAIGNYY and CDR2 EKD. V lost 0 bases to trimming and J lost 0 bases, with 11 bases between them. The CDR3 has 18 residues. The CDR3 DNA reads as TGTGCCTGTGACACCATGGGGGCTAGCTCCTGGGACACCCGACAGATGTTTTTC. This gives the protein CACDTMGASSWDTRQMFF.

This clone has a handful of counts. Given a much more abundant clone one base away, this may be a read error. V usage is TRDV2 and J usage is TRDJ1, with 7 bases identical to TRDD3. There are 16 residues in the CDR3. Germline values: CDR1 GEAIGNYY, CDR2 EKD. Losses at the gene ends were 4 bases for V and 4 bases for J; bases not matched to a gene: 14. The CDR3 sequence: CACDSMALGAVDKLIF. The CDR3 coding sequence is TGTGCCTGTGATTCTATGGCGCTGGGGGCCGTCGATAAACTCATCTTT.

This clone is medium-sized (0.01 to 0.1%). Other DNA sequences within the sample encode an identical CDR3. This rearrangement joins TRDV2 to TRDJ1; 11 bases are shared with TRDD3. The CDR3 sequence is 16 residues long. Germline V gene data show CDR1 as GEAIGNYY and CDR2 as EKD. V trimming: 0 bases; J trimming: 0 bases; junction bases outside the gene matches: 2. The DNA for the CDR3 is TGTGCCTGTGACACCTTGGGGGATACGTACACCGATAAACTCATCTTT. This encodes CACDTLGDTYTDKLIF.

Within the sample, this clone is medium-sized (0.01 to 0.1%). Other DNA variants within this sample encode the same CDR3. The chain employs TRDV2 and TRDJ3; 8 bases line up with TRDD3. This CDR3 spans 18 amino acids. The V and J ends lost 4 bases and 2 bases, in that order; junction bases with no gene match: 9. Germline V gives CDR1 GEAIGNYY, CDR2 EKD. The CDR3 region has the DNA TGTGCCTGTGATCAAGTCCGGGGGATAACCTGGGACACCCGACAGATGTTTTTC. As protein: CACDQVRGITWDTRQMFF.

CDR3 sequence: CACDTGMGVPSWDTRQMFF. DNA of the CDR3: TGTGCCTGTGACACCGGAATGGGGGTCCCCTCCTGGGACACCCGACAGATGTTTTTC. The chain carries TRDV2 and TRDJ3; D is perhaps TRDD3 (6 bases). Germline V gives CDR1 GEAIGNYY, CDR2 EKD. This CDR3 spans 19 amino acids. Between the trimmed V and J ends, which lost 0 bases and 0 bases, there was a span of 14 bases.

This clone was detected a few times. The chain links TRDV3 to TRDJ1; tentatively, D is TRDD3 (8 bases). Germline V CDR1 and CDR2: TVYSNPD, GDNSRS (reference sequence). CDR3 length: 17 residues. The V end lost 3 bases, the J end lost 0 bases, and 23 bases lay between the germline ends. The CDR3 sequence is CAFPPFLVLGDTDKLIF. The CDR3 bases are TGTGCCTTCCCACCCTTCCTTGTACTGGGGGACACCGATAAACTCATCTTT.

This clone was counted a few times. The chain is built from TRDV2 and TRDJ1; possible D gene TRDD3, 6 bases. From germline, CDR1 is GEAIGNYY and CDR2 EKD. With 3 bases removed from V and 0 bases from J, the gap between germline ends came to 25 bases. This CDR3 comprises 19 residues. CDR3 bases: TGTGCCTGTGACGGGCTGGGGCCTACGGGGGCGGGGTACACCGATAAACTCATCTTT. As protein: CACDGLGPTGAGYTDKLIF.

By share of the sample, this clone is medium-sized. The chain joins TRDV2 to TRDJ3, with 8 positions matching TRDD3. Germline loops: CDR1 GEAIGNYY, CDR2 EKD. This CDR3 has 18 amino acids. Germline trimming cut 0 bases from V and 0 bases from J; bases unmatched to any gene: 3. CDR3 protein: CACDTLGGYSWDTRQMFF. CDR3 nucleotide sequence: TGTGCCTGTGACACCTTGGGGGGATACTCCTGGGACACCCGACAGATGTTTTTC.

This clone was seen a few times. V and J are TRDV2 and TRDJ3; 11 bases match TRDD3. Per the germline V gene, CDR1 is GEAIGNYY and CDR2 is EKD. Unmatched junction bases numbered 9, after V lost 3 bases and J lost 3 bases. The CDR3 has 19 amino acids. CDR3 coding DNA: TGTGCCTGTGACCCTTTACTGGGGGATATCGGCTGGGACACCCGACAGATGTTTTTC. This translates into CACDPLLGDIGWDTRQMFF.

This clone was counted between two and nine times. This chain uses TRDV2 with TRDJ1; possible D gene TRDD3, 6 bases. V was clipped by 3 bases and J by 0 bases, with 25 bases between them. Germline CDR1 is GEAIGNYY and CDR2 is EKD. This CDR3 is 19 amino acids long. The CDR3 sequence: CACDEKQVRWGLYTDKLIF. The CDR3 coding sequence is TGTGCCTGTGACGAAAAGCAGGTCCGGTGGGGGTTGTACACCGATAAACTCATCTTT.

By share, this clone counts as medium-sized (0.01 to 0.1%). The chain uses TRDV2 and TRDJ1; the D is unclear. The CDR3 consists of 16 residues. Trimming removed 0 bases at V and 0 bases at J, with 13 bases between. Germline values: CDR1 GEAIGNYY, CDR2 EKD. The CDR3 here is CACDTLRPLDTDKLIF. The CDR3 nucleotides are TGTGCCTGTGACACCTTGAGGCCCTTGGACACCGATAAACTCATCTTT.

This clone was seen more than once but under ten times. The chain employs TRDV3 and TRDJ1; D might be TRDD2 (6 bases). The germline gives CDR1 TVYSNPD, CDR2 GDNSRS (reference sequence). This CDR3 region has 17 residues. V gave up 2 bases and J gave up 2 bases, with 24 bases separating them. CDR3: CAFAFPFRPPQTDKLIF. The CDR3 DNA is TGTGCCTTTGCATTTCCCTTCCGACCACCTCAAACCGATAAACTCATCTTT.

The chain combines TRDV2 with TRDJ3; 13 nucleotides align to TRDD3. There are 21 residues in the CDR3. The trim removed 0 bases at V and 0 bases at J, leaving 7 bases unmatched. Germline CDR1 GEAIGNYY, CDR2 EKD. CDR3 in amino acids: CACDTATGGYAFSWDTRQMFF. CDR3 nucleotides: TGTGCCTGTGACACCGCAACTGGGGGATACGCGTTCTCCTGGGACACCCGACAGATGTTTTTC.

In regard to this clone: Since a far larger clone is one base different, this is likely a read error. The V call is TRDV2, the J call TRDJ2; possibly TRDD3 for D (5 bases). The length of the CDR3 is 14 residues. The germline CDR1 and CDR2 sequences are GEAIGNYY and EKD. Trimming removed 2 bases from V and 5 bases from J, with 11 bases in between. The CDR3 DNA follows: TGTGCCTGTGACATACTGGAGGATACAGCACAACTCTTCTTT. Translating gives CACDILEDTAQLFF.

In regard to this clone: One base separates it from a far larger clone, so it is likely a read error. Additional DNA sequences in this sample encode the identical CDR3. The chain employs TRDV2 and TRDJ3; 11 nucleotides match TRDD3. With 0 bases clipped from V and 0 bases from J, the junction kept 6 bases outside the gene matches. CDR1 and CDR2 (germline): GEAIGNYY, EKD. The CDR3 contains 20 residues. Here the CDR3 DNA reads TGTGCCTGTGACACCGTACTGGGGGATAAGAGCTCCTGGGACACCCGACAGATGTTTTTC. Translating gives CACDTVLGDKSSWDTRQMFF.

The chain recombines TRDV1 with TRDJ1; D may be TRDD3 (5 bases). Germline CDR1 is TSWWSYY and CDR2 is QGS. V lost 2 bases to trimming and J lost 2 bases, with 21 bases between them. The CDR3 runs to 18 residues. CDR3 in amino acids: CALGEGGGSLLCTDKLIF. DNA for the CDR3: TGTGCTCTTGGGGAAGGGGGGGGTTCCCTTTTGTGTACCGATAAACTCATCTTT.

This clone was detected only a few times. This chain uses TRDV1 with TRDJ1, with D possibly matching TRDD2 (6 bases). The CDR3 consists of 21 residues. Trimming cost V 4 bases and J 0 bases, with 30 bases left between them. Germline CDR1 TSWWSYY, CDR2 QGS. The CDR3 bases are TGTGCTCTTGGGGGATTCGTTTCCTTTGGTCGTTCCTATTTGTACACCGATAAACTCATCTTT. It specifies CALGGFVSFGRSYLYTDKLIF.

The sample holds a few counts of this clone. Mismatch with germline at one junction end may stem from a read error. This chain uses TRDV2 with TRDJ1; 7 bases align to TRDD3. The CDR3 is 17 amino acids. Germline values: CDR1 GEAIGNYY, CDR2 EKD. The CDR3 DNA is TGTGCCTGTGACACCGTCGGACTGGGGTTTGTTGGCGATAGACTCATCTTT. Encoded protein: CACDTVGLGFVGDRLIF.

A note on this clone: At the DNA level, this CDR3 is encoded by other sequences in the same sample as well. V usage is TRDV2 and J usage is TRDJ3; 12 bases map to TRDD3. Germline V CDR1 and CDR2: GEAIGNYY, EKD. V gave up 3 bases and J gave up 0 bases; unmatched junction bases: 8. The CDR3 contains 20 residues. The CDR3 DNA sequence: TGTGCCTGTGACGTACTGGGGGATACAGGGAGCTCCTGGGACACCCGACAGATGTTTTTC. As protein: CACDVLGDTGSSWDTRQMFF.

The chain carries TRDV2 and TRDJ1; 9 positions agree with TRDD3. This CDR3 is 16 amino acids long. Germline-derived CDR1 and CDR2 are GEAIGNYY and EKD. Trimming cost V 0 bases and J 0 bases; bases outside gene matches: 4. The CDR3 sequence is CACDTLLGEYTDKLIF. CDR3 DNA: TGTGCCTGTGACACCTTACTGGGGGAGTACACCGATAAACTCATCTTT.

This clone has only a few counts. A read error is possible here, since a much larger clone lies one base away. Other DNA sequences in this specimen translate into the identical CDR3. J is TRDJ1 and V is TRDV2, with 9 bases fitting TRDD3. In germline, CDR1 is GEAIGNYY, CDR2 EKD. This CDR3 comprises 17 residues. This CDR3 is CACDSIVLGDHTDKLIF. The CDR3 bases are TGTGCCTGTGACTCCATCGTACTGGGGGACCACACCGATAAACTCATTTTT.

The rearrangement links TRDV1 to TRDJ1, with 10 bases lining up with TRDD3. This CDR3 is built from 22 residues. With 3 bases clipped from V and 1 base from J, the junction kept 23 bases outside the gene matches. Germline V lookup: CDR1 TSWWSYY, CDR2 QGS. The CDR3 bases are TGTGCTCTTGGGGAGTTTTGTTCCCCTGGGGGATATACACCGCACAGCACCGATAAACTCATCTTT. Its protein product is CALGEFCSPGGYTPHSTDKLIF.

The sample holds a few counts of this clone. The rearrangement uses TRDV2 and TRDJ1; 11 bases are a match to TRDD3. CDR1 GEAIGNYY and CDR2 EKD come from the germline V gene. V lost 1 base, J lost 1 base, and 16 bases stayed unmatched. The CDR3 runs to 20 residues. CDR3 sequence reads: CACDTIGGPRGGYATDKLIF. DNA for the CDR3: TGTGCCTGTGACACGATTGGGGGCCCGCGTGGGGGATACGCCACCGATAAACTCATCTTT.